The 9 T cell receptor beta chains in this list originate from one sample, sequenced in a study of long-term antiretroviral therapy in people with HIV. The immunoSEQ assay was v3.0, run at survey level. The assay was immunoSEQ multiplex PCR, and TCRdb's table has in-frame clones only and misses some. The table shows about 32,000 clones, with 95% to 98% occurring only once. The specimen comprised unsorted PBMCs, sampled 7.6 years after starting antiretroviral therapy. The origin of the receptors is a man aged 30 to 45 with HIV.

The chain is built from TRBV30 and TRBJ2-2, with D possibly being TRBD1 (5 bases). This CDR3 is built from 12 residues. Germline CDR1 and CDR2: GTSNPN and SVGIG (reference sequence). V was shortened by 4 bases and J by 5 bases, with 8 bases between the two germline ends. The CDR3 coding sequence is TGTGCCTGGACAGGGCTTACCGGGGAGCTGTTTTTT. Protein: CAWTGLTGELFF. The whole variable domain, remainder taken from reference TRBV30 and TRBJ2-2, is SQTIHQWPATLVQPVGSPLSLECTVEGTSNPNLYWYRQAAGRGLQLLFYSVGIGQISSEVPQNLSASRPQDRQFILSSKKLLLSDSGFYLCAWTGLTGELFFGEGSRLTVL.

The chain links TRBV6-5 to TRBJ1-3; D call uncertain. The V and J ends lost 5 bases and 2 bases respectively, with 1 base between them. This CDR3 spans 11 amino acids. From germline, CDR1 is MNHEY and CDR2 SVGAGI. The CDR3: CASSTGNTIYF. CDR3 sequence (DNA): TGTGCCAGCAGTACTGGAAACACCATATATTTT.

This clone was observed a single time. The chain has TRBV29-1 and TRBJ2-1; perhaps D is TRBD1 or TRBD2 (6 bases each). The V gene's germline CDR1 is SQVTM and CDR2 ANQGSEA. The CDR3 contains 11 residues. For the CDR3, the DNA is TGCACCGGAGGGGGGATTAATGAGCAGTTCTTC. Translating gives CTGGGINEQFF.

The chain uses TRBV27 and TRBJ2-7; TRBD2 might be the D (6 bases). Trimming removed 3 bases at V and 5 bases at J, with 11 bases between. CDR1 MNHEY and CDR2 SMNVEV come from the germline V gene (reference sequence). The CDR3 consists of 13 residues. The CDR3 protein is CASSFAGGNEQYF. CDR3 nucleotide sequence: TGTGCCAGCAGTTTTGCAGGCGGGAACGAGCAGTACTTC.

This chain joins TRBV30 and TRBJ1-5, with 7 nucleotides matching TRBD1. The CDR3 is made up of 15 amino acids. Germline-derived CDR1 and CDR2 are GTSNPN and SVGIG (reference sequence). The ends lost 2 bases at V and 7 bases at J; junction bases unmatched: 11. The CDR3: CAWSLGDRRNQPQHF. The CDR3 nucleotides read TGTGCCTGGAGTCTAGGGGACAGAAGAAACCAGCCCCAGCATTTT.

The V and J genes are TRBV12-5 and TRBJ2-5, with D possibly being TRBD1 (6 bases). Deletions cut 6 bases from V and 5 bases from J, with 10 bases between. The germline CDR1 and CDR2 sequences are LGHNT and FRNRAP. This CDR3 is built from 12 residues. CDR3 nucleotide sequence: TGTGCTAGTGGGGACAGTTTCGAGACCCAGTACTTC. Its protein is CASGDSFETQYF.

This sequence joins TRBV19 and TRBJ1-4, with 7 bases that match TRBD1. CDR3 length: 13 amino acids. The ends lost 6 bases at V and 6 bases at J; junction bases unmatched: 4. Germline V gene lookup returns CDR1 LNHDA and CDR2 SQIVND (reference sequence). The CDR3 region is CASRDRAHEKLFF. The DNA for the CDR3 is TGTGCCAGTAGAGACAGGGCCCATGAAAAACTGTTTTTT.

CDR3 nucleotide sequence: TGCGCCAGCAGCCAAGAGTCGGCCCCACCCAATGAGCAGTTCTTC. This codes for CASSQESAPPNEQFF. The V call is TRBV4-1, the J call TRBJ2-1, with D uncertain. V lost 0 bases and J lost 6, with 12 bases in between. This CDR3 region has 15 residues. Germline V gives CDR1 MGHRA, CDR2 YSYEKL.

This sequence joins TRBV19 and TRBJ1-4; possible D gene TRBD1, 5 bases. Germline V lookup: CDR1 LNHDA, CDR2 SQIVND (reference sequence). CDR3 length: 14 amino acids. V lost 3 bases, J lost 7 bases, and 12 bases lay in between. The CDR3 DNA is TGTGCCAGTAGTATTCCGGGACTTTCTGAAAAACTGTTTTTT. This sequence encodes CASSIPGLSEKLFF.